Ten or more counts support the clone carrying this T cell receptor beta chain. Germline V gene lookup returns CDR1 SGHRS and CDR2 YFSETQ. CDR3 length: 14 amino acids. V dropped 3 bases and J dropped 3 bases, with 11 bases sitting between them. From the 5' RACE reads, TCRdb called clonotypes with MiXCR, one entry per CDR3 protein. This sample has around 150,000 distinct CDR3 sequences, with under 14% found just once. The sample is drawn from a study of T-cell memory formation after mild COVID-19. This rearrangement joins TRBV5-1 to TRBJ2-3; a weak D match, TRBD1 (6 bases). This receptor was identified in a young man who had mild COVID-19 (a few samples of this study predate the infection). Cell type and time point are not known. Sequenced sample: PBMCs or a T cell subset sorted from them (not recorded which). CDR3 coding DNA: TGCGCCAGCAGCTCCGGGACACCTACAGATACGCAGTATTTT. Amino acids: CASSSGTPTDTQYF.